This T cell receptor (beta chain) was captured in a study of sequential checkpoint blockade in melanoma. The assay was immunoSEQ multiplex PCR, and TCRdb's table has in-frame clones only and misses some. The data hold some 20,000 clones, with roughly 80% observed a single time. Looked up from germline, CDR1 is SGHTA and CDR2 is FQGNSA. The CDR3 has 14 amino acids. Trimming took 2 bases from V and 9 from J; bases not matched to a gene: 6. Treatment denoted: randomized to nivolumab then ipilimumab (arm A) or the reverse (arm B). Patients had received no earlier DNA-damaging chemotherapy. By sample share, this clone is medium-sized.

Sequences were derived from CD8+ T cells sorted from blood (inferred from file names), sampled from a patient given nivolumab and ipilimumab in sequence. The clonotype originates from a human donor with melanoma. The V gene is TRBV7-2, the J gene TRBJ2-1, with 8 bases that match TRBD2. CDR3 in DNA: TGTGCCAGCAGCTTACTAGCGGGTTGGCTTGAGCAGTTCTTC. This translates into CASSLLAGWLEQFF.